Each of the 29 T cell receptor beta chains below was sequenced from the same sample in a study of cytomegalovirus exposure and HLA in healthy donors. Primers included in the PCR were 60 Vbeta and 13 Jbeta primers. Repertoires were generated with immunoSEQ multiplex PCR, while TCRdb's copy carries only in-frame clones and drops some. The data include 100,000 to 150,000 clones; the top ten clones carry over 1.5%. Source material: PBMCs. These receptors were obtained from a woman aged 40 to 50 in good health and CMV-seropositive.

The chain couples TRBV27 to TRBJ2-4; 10 nucleotides agree with TRBD2. With 3 bases clipped from V and 8 bases from J, the junction kept 16 bases outside the gene matches. Germline CDR1 is MNHEY and CDR2 is SMNVEV (reference sequence). The length of the CDR3 is 18 residues. The CDR3 is CASSLALPAGGPRDIQYF. CDR3 nucleotide sequence: TGTGCCAGCAGTTTGGCGCTCCCAGCGGGAGGGCCGAGAGACATTCAGTACTTC.

The chain employs TRBV7-9 and TRBJ2-2; possibly TRBD1 for D (5 bases). V was cut by 6 bases and J by 5 bases, with 13 bases left in between. There are 14 residues in the CDR3. Per the germline V gene, CDR1 is SEHNR and CDR2 is FQNEAQ (reference sequence). The CDR3 sequence: CASSPDTMTGELFF. Written as DNA, the CDR3 is TGTGCCAGCAGTCCGGACACAATGACCGGGGAGCTGTTTTTT.

The chain recombines TRBV19 with TRBJ1-2; no definite D call. Per germline, CDR1 LNHDA and CDR2 SQIVND (reference sequence). This CDR3 spans 13 amino acids. The V gene lost 5 bases and the J gene lost 6 bases, with 13 bases spanning the gap. In nucleotides, the CDR3 is TGTGCCAGTAGTGCGGGTGGTGAAGATGGCTACACCTTC. This gives the protein CASSAGGEDGYTF.

The genes are TRBV28 and TRBJ2-6; perhaps TRBD2 as D (7 bases). In germline, CDR1 is MDHEN, CDR2 SYDVKM. Trimming removed 8 bases at V and 4 bases at J, with 27 bases between. This CDR3 comprises 19 residues. The CDR3 is CASLSRGGGYDVGANVLTF. Written as DNA, the CDR3 is TGTGCCAGCTTATCAAGGGGGGGAGGATACGACGTCGGGGCCAACGTCCTGACTTTC.

This sequence joins TRBV7-8 and TRBJ2-7, with D perhaps TRBD2 (6 bases). The V end was cut by 3 bases, the J end by 0 bases, with 15 bases between. The CDR3 consists of 16 residues. Germline lookup yields CDR1 SGHVS and CDR2 FQNEAQ. The DNA for the CDR3 is TGTGCCAGCAGCTTTGGGGTAGCGGTGGGCTCCTACGAGCAGTACTTC. Protein product: CASSFGVAVGSYEQYF.

V gene TRBV5-6 combines with J gene TRBJ2-6; TRBD1 might be the D (6 bases). V lost 3 bases to trimming and J lost 13 bases, with 14 bases between them. CDR3 size: 13 residues. Per the germline V gene, CDR1 is SGHDT and CDR2 is YYEEEE. Here the CDR3 reads CASSWVGARVLTF. CDR3 nucleotide sequence: TGTGCCAGCAGCTGGGTGGGGGCTAGGGTCCTGACTTTC.

This chain connects TRBV19 to TRBJ1-4; the D is unclear. This CDR3 has 14 amino acids. Germline V gene lookup returns CDR1 LNHDA and CDR2 SQIVND (reference sequence). Trimming left V 1 base short and J 3 bases short, with 6 bases between. CDR3 DNA: TGTGCCAGTAGTATAGCCCAGTCTAATGAAAAACTGTTTTTT. It codes for CASSIAQSNEKLFF.

The chain uses TRBV6-1 and TRBJ1-2; 12 positions agree with TRBD1. Germline V gene lookup returns CDR1 MNHNS and CDR2 SASEGT. The V gene end was trimmed by 4 bases and the J gene end by 4 bases; junction bases not matched to a gene: 7. This CDR3 has 16 amino acids. The CDR3 nucleotides are TGTGCCAGCAGTGCCCGGGACAGGGGGCTTTTCTATGGCTACACCTTC. Translation gives CASSARDRGLFYGYTF.

The V call is TRBV19, the J call TRBJ1-5; possible D gene TRBD1, 5 bases. Germline values: CDR1 LNHDA, CDR2 SQIVND (reference sequence). Deletions cut 8 bases from V and 5 bases from J, with 13 bases between. The CDR3 extends over 13 amino acids. CDR3 bases: TGTGCCAGTGTCTACAGGCCTGATCAGCCCCAGCATTTT. Protein product: CASVYRPDQPQHF. The full variable domain, its missing parts supplied by reference TRBV19 and TRBJ1-5, is DGGITQSPKYLFRKEGQNVTLSCEQNLNHDAMYWYRQDPGQGLRLIYYSQIVNDFQKGDIAEGYSVSREKKESFPLTVTSAQKNPTAFYLCASVYRPDQPQHFGDGTRLSIL.

The chain couples TRBV5-1 to TRBJ2-6; 7 nucleotides match TRBD1. CDR1 SGHRS and CDR2 YFSETQ come from the germline V gene. Trimming took 4 bases from V and 0 from J; bases not matched to a gene: 10. This CDR3 is built from 18 residues. CDR3 DNA sequence: TGCGCCAGCAGCCAGACACAGGGGCCGACCTCTGGGGCCAACGTCCTGACTTTC. Translating it yields CASSQTQGPTSGANVLTF.

The rearrangement links TRBV28 to TRBJ2-1; 7 nucleotides agree with TRBD1. The CDR3 is made up of 15 amino acids. Germline CDR1 MDHEN, CDR2 SYDVKM. Trimming cost V 8 bases and J 3 bases; bases outside gene matches: 10. The CDR3 nucleotides are TGTGCCAGCCTAGGACAGGAGTCCCACTACAATGAGCAGTTCTTC. It yields the protein CASLGQESHYNEQFF.

V usage is TRBV27 and J usage is TRBJ1-1; 7 bases are a match to TRBD1. Germline CDR1 MNHEY, CDR2 SMNVEV (reference sequence). The V segment lost 6 bases and the J segment 2 bases; nucleotides outside the gene matches: 9. The length of the CDR3 is 15 residues. CDR3 nucleotide sequence: TGTGCCAGCAGGGAAACAGGGGCGGGAAACACTGAAGCTTTCTTT. This sequence encodes CASRETGAGNTEAFF.

The chain joins TRBV19 to TRBJ1-4; D might be TRBD1 (6 bases). The V gene lost 4 bases and the J gene lost 8 bases, with 11 bases spanning the gap. Per the germline V gene, CDR1 is LNHDA and CDR2 is SQIVND (reference sequence). The CDR3 contains 13 residues. CDR3 region: CASSTGTREKLFF. CDR3 bases: TGTGCCAGTAGTACTGGGACACGAGAAAAACTGTTTTTT.

The chain is built from TRBV6-5 and TRBJ1-1; 7 bases are shared with TRBD1. The CDR3 totals 13 residues. The germline gives CDR1 MNHEY, CDR2 SVGAGI. V shed 7 bases and J 4 bases; nucleotides not matched to a gene: 6. CDR3 bases: TGTGCCAGCAAACCAGGGGGGAGCACTGAAGCTTTCTTT. Protein sequence: CASKPGGSTEAFF.

This chain uses TRBV2 with TRBJ1-1, with 7 positions matching TRBD1. This CDR3 region has 12 residues. The germline V gene encodes CDR1 SNHLY and CDR2 FYNNEI. V shed 5 bases and J 8 bases; nucleotides not matched to a gene: 5. CDR3 DNA: TGTGCCAGCAGTTACAACAGGGGAGAAGCTTTCTTT. Protein: CASSYNRGEAFF.

This sequence joins TRBV11-2 and TRBJ1-4; 9 bases map to TRBD1. CDR1 SGHAT and CDR2 FQNNGV come from the germline V gene. The CDR3 sequence is 15 residues long. The trim removed 5 bases at V and 4 bases at J, leaving 5 bases unmatched. For the CDR3, the DNA is TGTGCCAGCAGCGCACAGGGGGCCCTTAATGAAAAACTGTTTTTT. This codes for CASSAQGALNEKLFF.

The chain has TRBV13 and TRBJ2-1; 11 bases map to TRBD2. With V trimmed by 4 bases and J by 8 bases, 10 bases remained unmatched. CDR3 length equals 16 residues. Germline V gene lookup returns CDR1 PRHDT and CDR2 FYEKMQ (reference sequence). The CDR3 DNA reads TGTGCCAGCAGCTCCACCGCTAGCGGGAGGCGATATGAGCAGTTCTTC. This codes for CASSSTASGRRYEQFF.

J is TRBJ2-2 and V is TRBV5-1, with D maybe TRBD2 (6 bases). Germline CDR1 reads SGHRS; CDR2 reads YFSETQ. This CDR3 has 16 amino acids. Between the trimmed V and J ends, which lost 0 bases and 4 bases, there was a span of 13 bases. For the CDR3, the DNA is TGCGCCAGCAGCTTGGTGGGCGGGACCCTCACCGGGGAGCTGTTTTTT. This gives the protein CASSLVGGTLTGELFF. Together with reference TRBV5-1 and TRBJ2-2, the CDR3 gives the full variable domain: KAGVTQTPRYLIKTRGQQVTLSCSPISGHRSVSWYQQTPGQGLQFLFEYFSETQRNKGNFPGRFSGRQFSNSRSEMNVSTLELGDSALYLCASSLVGGTLTGELFFGEGSRLTVL.

This chain connects TRBV2 to TRBJ1-3; maybe TRBD1 (5 bases). Deletions cut 4 bases from V and 0 bases from J, with 16 bases between. This CDR3 comprises 17 residues. Germline assignment: CDR1 SNHLY and CDR2 FYNNEI. The CDR3 is CASSVREQASSGNTIYF. DNA of the CDR3: TGTGCCAGCAGTGTAAGGGAACAGGCCAGCTCTGGAAACACCATATATTTT.

The chain couples TRBV5-1 to TRBJ1-2, with D unclear. Germline V gives CDR1 SGHRS, CDR2 YFSETQ. CDR3 length equals 12 residues. V gave up 3 bases and J gave up 8 bases, with 11 bases separating them. The CDR3 sequence is CASSYGEDGYTF. The DNA of the CDR3 is TGCGCCAGCAGCTACGGGGAGGACGGCTACACCTTC.

The chain has TRBV7-9 and TRBJ1-2; no reliable D call. Germline assignment: CDR1 SEHNR and CDR2 FQNEAQ (reference sequence). Trimming cost V 2 bases and J 2 bases, with 3 bases left between them. The CDR3 is made up of 12 amino acids. The CDR3 sequence: CASSLLNYGYTF. CDR3 sequence (DNA): TGTGCCAGCAGCTTACTCAACTATGGCTACACCTTC.

V usage is TRBV2 and J usage is TRBJ2-3, with 8 bases aligning to TRBD2. CDR1 is SNHLY and CDR2 is FYNNEI in the germline V gene. The CDR3 loop spans 16 amino acids. Trimming at V came to 2 bases and at J to 3 bases, leaving 7 bases not matched to a gene. In DNA, the CDR3 is TGTGCCAGCAGTGAAACCTGGCGGGAGGTTACAGATACGCAGTATTTT. Its protein is CASSETWREVTDTQYF.

J is TRBJ2-1 and V is TRBV14, with 7 bases matching TRBD2. There are 19 residues in the CDR3. The junction had 19 bases not matched to a gene; V was cut back by 0 bases and J by 8 bases. Germline lookup yields CDR1 SGHDN and CDR2 FVKESK. The CDR3 is CASSQDPGGLDPIRHEQFF. The CDR3 DNA reads as TGTGCCAGCAGCCAAGACCCGGGAGGCCTCGACCCGATTAGGCATGAGCAGTTCTTC.

The chain joins TRBV28 to TRBJ2-1, with D maybe TRBD2 (5 bases). Germline values: CDR1 MDHEN, CDR2 SYDVKM. The CDR3 covers 14 residues. With 8 bases removed from V and 2 bases from J, the gap between germline ends came to 13 bases. In DNA, the CDR3 is TGTGCCAGCCTCAAAGCGACTACCTACAATGAGCAGTTCTTC. Encoded protein: CASLKATTYNEQFF.

The genes are TRBV2 and TRBJ2-7; possibly TRBD2 for D (6 bases). This CDR3 comprises 12 residues. The germline V and J ends were trimmed by 0 bases and 6 bases, with 6 bases remaining between them. Germline CDR1 and CDR2: SNHLY and FYNNEI. The CDR3 here is CASSEAGGEQYF. CDR3 DNA: TGTGCCAGCAGTGAAGCCGGGGGCGAGCAGTACTTC.

The chain recombines TRBV28 with TRBJ1-5; D remains ambiguous. Germline CDR1 and CDR2: MDHEN and SYDVKM. The CDR3 spans 14 residues. V lost 5 bases and J lost 3, with 11 bases in between. The CDR3 DNA is TGTGCCAGCAGTCTTGACACATCCAATCAGCCCCAGCATTTT. Its protein product is CASSLDTSNQPQHF. The full variable domain, rest sourced from reference TRBV28 and TRBJ1-5, is DVKVTQSSRYLVKRTGEKVFLECVQDMDHENMFWYRQDPGLGLRLIYFSYDVKMKEKGDIPEGYSVSREKKERFSLILESASTNQTSMYLCASSLDTSNQPQHFGDGTRLSIL.

The chain uses TRBV5-4 and TRBJ2-1; D is perhaps TRBD2 (6 bases). The V gene lost 3 bases and the J gene lost 5 bases, with 15 bases spanning the gap. Germline V lookup: CDR1 SGHNT, CDR2 YYREEE (reference sequence). CDR3 length equals 15 residues. CDR3 sequence: CASSSLTGAHNEQFF. The CDR3 DNA reads as TGTGCCAGCAGCTCCCTAACGGGAGCCCACAATGAGCAGTTCTTC.

This chain uses TRBV11-2 with TRBJ2-3; 12 nucleotides match TRBD2. V gave up 6 bases and J gave up 0 bases; unmatched junction bases: 4. The CDR3 extends over 16 amino acids. Germline-derived CDR1 and CDR2 are SGHAT and FQNNGV. This CDR3 reads CASRFGLAGSTDTQYF. The CDR3 region has the DNA TGTGCCAGCAGATTCGGACTAGCGGGGAGCACAGATACGCAGTATTTT. Together with reference TRBV11-2 and TRBJ2-3, the CDR3 gives the full variable domain: EAGVAQSPRYKIIEKRQSVAFWCNPISGHATLYWYQQILGQGPKLLIQFQNNGVVDDSQLPKDRFSAERLKGVDSTLKIQPAKLEDSAVYLCASRFGLAGSTDTQYFGPGTRLTVL.

The V gene is TRBV9, the J gene TRBJ2-2; D is uncertain. The V gene's germline CDR1 is SGDLS and CDR2 YYNGEE. Trimming pared 1 base from V and 9 bases from J, leaving 13 bases between. The CDR3 is made up of 14 amino acids. The chain's CDR3 is CASSVRHPGRELFF. CDR3 coding DNA: TGTGCCAGCAGCGTAAGGCACCCTGGGCGGGAGCTGTTTTTT.